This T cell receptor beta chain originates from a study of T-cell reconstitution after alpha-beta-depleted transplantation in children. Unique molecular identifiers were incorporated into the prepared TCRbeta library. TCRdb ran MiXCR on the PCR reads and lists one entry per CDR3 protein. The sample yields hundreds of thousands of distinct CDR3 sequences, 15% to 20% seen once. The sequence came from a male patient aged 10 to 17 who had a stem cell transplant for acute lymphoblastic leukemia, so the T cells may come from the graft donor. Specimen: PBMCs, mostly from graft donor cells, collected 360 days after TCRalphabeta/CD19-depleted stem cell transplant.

The CDR3 DNA is TGTGCCAGCAGCTTGGTAACGGGGGTGCAGTTCTTC. Protein: CASSLVTGVQFF. The genes are TRBV5-6 and TRBJ2-1, with D possibly being TRBD2 (6 bases). The germline gives CDR1 SGHDT, CDR2 YYEEEE. This CDR3 has 12 amino acids. Trimming cost V 0 bases and J 12 bases, with 10 bases left between them.